This T cell receptor beta chain is from a study of molecular identifiers for immune sequencing clone quantification. In TCRdb, the PCR reads were re-called with MiXCR into one record per CDR3 protein. The repertoire consists of under 600,000 distinct CDR3 sequences, with around 25% occurring once and the leading ten covering under 0.85%. Every naive CD8 library was made from between about 20,000 and 1,100,000 sorted cells with 10%, 30% or 50% RNA. CD8+CD4-CCR7+CD45RA+ sorting gave the naive CD8 T cells. This clonotype showed up just a few times. Trimming shortened V by 11 bases and J by 0 bases, and 17 bases separated the two germline ends. The CDR3 runs to 15 residues. Germline CDR1 reads LNHDA; CDR2 reads SQIVND (reference sequence).

V and J are TRBV19 and TRBJ1-5; D remains ambiguous. The sample consisted of naive CD8+ T cells from blood, with Jurkat cell RNA spiked in. Indicated subset: FACS-sorted CD8+CD4-CCR7+CD45RA+ naive T cells. This clonotype was obtained from a human donor in good health. Some libraries in this study had Jurkat cell RNA spiked in. CDR3 region: CAEPVSFYSNQPQHF. Written as DNA, the CDR3 is TGTGCCGAACCGGTGTCATTTTATAGCAATCAGCCCCAGCATTTT.